The 26 T cell receptor beta chains given below trace back to one sample, sequenced in a study of T cells after yellow fever vaccination. One entry per CDR3 protein results from TCRdb running MiXCR on the 5' RACE reads. Of fewer than 150,000 distinct CDR3 sequences in the sample, around 7.7% were seen once. The source was CD4+ T cells sorted from PBMCs, collected 5 days after the yellow fever booster vaccination. The receptor source for this set is a man aged 25 to 40 who received the YFV17D yellow fever vaccine.

Remarks on this clonotype: A much larger clone lies one base from this, so it may be a read error. V is TRBV20-1 and J is TRBJ1-6, with D perhaps matching TRBD1 (5 bases). The V end lost 0 bases, the J end lost 4 bases, and 10 bases lay between the germline ends. The germline V gene encodes CDR1 DFQATT and CDR2 SNEGSKA (reference sequence). This CDR3 comprises 15 residues. The CDR3 spells CSARDRVPYNSPLHF. Here the CDR3 DNA reads TGCAGTGCTAGAGACAGGGTGCCATATAATTCACCCCTCCACTTT.

This clonotype was counted at least ten times. The chain employs TRBV18 and TRBJ2-7; possible D gene TRBD2, 6 bases. The CDR3 is made up of 14 amino acids. V was pared by 6 bases and J by 0 bases, with 12 bases between. Germline V CDR1 and CDR2: KGHSH, LQKENI. DNA of the CDR3: TGTGCCAGCTCCCGGGAGACCAGCTCCTACGAGCAGTACTTC. Protein sequence: CASSRETSSYEQYF.

The rearrangement links TRBV3-1 to TRBJ2-6; D is unresolved. This CDR3 has 15 residues. V gave up 11 bases and J gave up 3 bases, with 17 bases separating them. The germline V gene encodes CDR1 LGHDT and CDR2 YNNKEL (reference sequence). The CDR3 spells CACSSFGVGANVLTF. DNA of the CDR3: TGTGCCTGCTCCAGCTTTGGCGTTGGGGCCAACGTCCTGACTTTC.

This clonotype was counted many times. J is TRBJ2-1 and V is TRBV27; 15 bases match TRBD2. Trimming cost V 2 bases and J 16 bases; bases outside gene matches: 6. The CDR3 consists of 14 residues. Germline V CDR1 and CDR2: MNHEY, SMNVEV (reference sequence). CDR3 sequence reads: CASSLGLAGGPLFF. The CDR3 DNA reads as TGTGCCAGCAGTTTAGGACTAGCGGGAGGGCCTTTATTCTTC.

This clonotype has at least ten counts. This chain connects TRBV5-1 to TRBJ2-3; 8 bases align to TRBD1. Per germline, CDR1 SGHRS and CDR2 YFSETQ. CDR3 size: 16 residues. V dropped 0 bases and J dropped 4; count of bases not matched to a gene: 7. The CDR3 coding sequence is TGCGCCAGCAGCTTGGAGGCAGGGGGCGCGTCAGATACGCAGTATTTT. This translates into CASSLEAGGASDTQYF.

This clonotype was picked up many times. CDR3 sequence reads: CASTPGTSGRGEQFF. For the CDR3, the DNA is TGTGCCAGCACCCCGGGAACTAGCGGGAGAGGGGAGCAGTTCTTC. The chain has TRBV12-3 or TRBV12-4 and TRBJ2-1; 11 nucleotides line up with TRBD2. The junction had 12 bases not matched to a gene; V was cut back by 7 bases and J by 10 bases. CDR3 length: 15 residues.

Ten or more counts support this clonotype. The chain joins TRBV5-5 to TRBJ2-7; D possibly corresponds to TRBD2 (5 bases). Germline V gene sequence: CDR1 SGHKS, CDR2 YYEKEE (reference sequence). V lost 3 bases to trimming and J lost 3 bases, with 7 bases between them. This CDR3 is 12 amino acids long. The CDR3 region has the DNA TGTGCCAGCAGCTCTAGCCACTACGAGCAGTACTTC. Its protein is CASSSSHYEQYF.

This clonotype was seen repeatedly, ten times or more. This chain joins TRBV28 and TRBJ2-2, with TRBD2 matching over 13 bases. CDR1 and CDR2 (germline): MDHEN, SYDVKM. The length of the CDR3 is 16 residues. The V and J ends lost 5 bases and 7 bases, in that order; junction bases with no gene match: 7. CDR3 residues: CASSHRTSGRVGELFF. The CDR3 nucleotides are TGTGCCAGCAGTCACAGGACTAGCGGGAGAGTCGGGGAGCTGTTTTTT.

This clonotype was found many times. This rearrangement joins TRBV5-1 to TRBJ2-3, with 11 bases lining up with TRBD2. The V segment lost 1 base and the J segment 3 bases; nucleotides outside the gene matches: 7. The CDR3 runs 17 residues. Germline V gives CDR1 SGHRS, CDR2 YFSETQ. CDR3 nucleotide sequence: TGCGCCAGCAGCTTGACTAGCGGGAGCCCGGGGACAGATACGCAGTATTTT. Its protein is CASSLTSGSPGTDTQYF. Based on the CDR3 plus reference TRBV5-1 and TRBJ2-3, the full variable domain is KAGVTQTPRYLIKTRGQQVTLSCSPISGHRSVSWYQQTPGQGLQFLFEYFSETQRNKGNFPGRFSGRQFSNSRSEMNVSTLELGDSALYLCASSLTSGSPGTDTQYFGPGTRLTVL.

This clonotype was observed many times. This rearrangement joins TRBV20-1 to TRBJ2-1; 7 nucleotides line up with TRBD2. The J segment lost 10 bases and the V segment lost 3 bases, leaving 12 bases of the junction unmatched. CDR1 and CDR2 (germline): DFQATT, SNEGSKA (reference sequence). The CDR3 totals 14 residues. CDR3 loop: CSASMPSGRLEQFF. CDR3 nucleotides: TGCAGTGCTAGTATGCCTAGCGGCCGATTGGAGCAGTTCTTC.

This clonotype came up many times. The V and J genes are TRBV12-3 or TRBV12-4 and TRBJ1-5; D is ambiguous. Trimming left V 5 bases short and J 2 bases short, with 10 bases between. The CDR3 is 14 residues long. The CDR3 region is CASSRASRNQPQHF. CDR3 coding DNA: TGTGCCAGCAGTCGAGCCTCACGCAATCAGCCCCAGCATTTT.

At least ten counts were recorded for this clonotype. The chain links TRBV5-1 to TRBJ2-7; 8 bases are a match to TRBD1. The CDR3 is 14 residues long. In germline, CDR1 is SGHRS, CDR2 YFSETQ. The J segment lost 3 bases and the V segment lost 4 bases, leaving 6 bases of the junction unmatched. CDR3 in amino acids: CASSTGTGNYEQYF. DNA of the CDR3: TGCGCCAGCAGCACCGGGACAGGAAACTACGAGCAGTACTTC.

Many counts were recorded for this clonotype. The chain links TRBV20-1 to TRBJ2-1; D tentatively fits TRBD1 or TRBD2 (5 bases each). V was clipped by 5 bases and J by 9 bases, with 26 bases between them. The CDR3 length is 16 residues. The germline V gene encodes CDR1 DFQATT and CDR2 SNEGSKA (reference sequence). The CDR3 nucleotides read TGCAGTGCTTTGGCAGGCTCCGACGGGACCCGGGGTGAGCAGTTCTTC. Its protein is CSALAGSDGTRGEQFF.

This clonotype was seen at least ten times. The chain employs TRBV20-1 and TRBJ2-1; possible D gene TRBD2, 6 bases. The V and J ends lost 1 base and 7 bases respectively, with 8 bases between them. This CDR3 spans 12 amino acids. The V gene's germline CDR1 is DFQATT and CDR2 SNEGSKA (reference sequence). Here the CDR3 DNA reads TGCAGTGCTAGAGCCGGGAGAAATGAGCAGTTCTTC. This sequence encodes CSARAGRNEQFF.

This clonotype was observed many times. This chain links TRBV27 with TRBJ1-5; D may be TRBD1 (5 bases). This CDR3 region has 13 residues. The germline gives CDR1 MNHEY, CDR2 SMNVEV (reference sequence). The V gene lost 2 bases and the J gene lost 5 bases, with 7 bases spanning the gap. The DNA for the CDR3 is TGTGCCAGCAGTTTAAGGGGAGATCAGCCCCAGCATTTT. The encoded protein is CASSLRGDQPQHF.

This clonotype was recorded many times. The chain couples TRBV5-1 to TRBJ2-3; no reliable D call. This CDR3 is 13 amino acids long. V was pared by 0 bases and J by 6 bases, with 8 bases between. The germline V gene has CDR1 SGHRS and CDR2 YFSETQ. CDR3 nucleotide sequence: TGCGCCAGCAGCTTGGAATCTGGGGATACGCAGTATTTT. The encoded protein is CASSLESGDTQYF.

This clonotype was counted between two and nine times. In DNA, the CDR3 is TGTGCCAGCAGTTTTGGGGCTAGCGGGAGAGAAGAGCAGTTCTTC. This sequence encodes CASSFGASGREEQFF. This rearrangement joins TRBV12-3 or TRBV12-4 to TRBJ2-1; 10 bases match TRBD2. Trimming cost V 3 bases and J 10 bases; bases outside gene matches: 9. The CDR3 totals 15 residues.

This chain joins TRBV7-2 and TRBJ2-3, with D perhaps TRBD2 (7 bases). This CDR3 contains 15 residues. The germline gives CDR1 SGHTA, CDR2 FQGNSA. V gave up 3 bases and J gave up 0 bases, with 10 bases separating them. CDR3 sequence: CASSFWGGSTDTQYF. The DNA of the CDR3 is TGTGCCAGCAGCTTCTGGGGGGGCAGCACAGATACGCAGTATTTT.

This clonotype was counted at least ten times. This chain connects TRBV9 to TRBJ2-3; D is unresolved. The CDR3 totals 14 residues. CDR1 and CDR2 from the germline V gene are SGDLS and YYNGEE. V was pared by 4 bases and J by 0 bases, with 9 bases between. The CDR3 loop reads CASSRMTSTDTQYF. The CDR3 DNA sequence: TGTGCCAGCAGCCGGATGACTAGCACAGATACGCAGTATTTT.

This clonotype has ten or more counts. The V gene is TRBV6-5, the J gene TRBJ2-4; D may be TRBD2 (6 bases). The germline V and J ends were trimmed by 6 bases and 1 base, with 13 bases remaining between them. The length of the CDR3 is 15 residues. Germline assignment: CDR1 MNHEY and CDR2 SVGAGI. For the CDR3, the DNA is TGTGCCAGCAGCAACGGGGGAACCGCCAAAAACATTCAGTACTTC. Amino acid sequence: CASSNGGTAKNIQYF.

The rearrangement links TRBV27 to TRBJ1-5, with a weak D call TRBD1 (5 bases). The CDR3 totals 12 residues. Germline V gives CDR1 MNHEY, CDR2 SMNVEV (reference sequence). V lost 8 bases and J lost 4, with 9 bases in between. The chain's CDR3 is CASGRGNQPQHF. CDR3 nucleotide sequence: TGTGCCAGCGGTAGGGGAAATCAGCCCCAGCATTTT.

This clonotype has a count of ten or more. The chain employs TRBV5-1 and TRBJ2-3, with 9 bases lining up with TRBD2. Germline values: CDR1 SGHRS, CDR2 YFSETQ. There are 13 residues in the CDR3. V shed 6 bases, J shed 7 bases, and the junction held 6 bases outside the gene matches. As DNA, the CDR3 is TGCGCCAGCAAGTCTAGCGGGACTAATACGCAGTATTTT. Translation gives CASKSSGTNTQYF.

This clonotype was found many times. This chain links TRBV7-9 with TRBJ2-7, with D maybe TRBD1 (5 bases). This CDR3 contains 15 residues. V was clipped by 3 bases and J by 2 bases, with 14 bases between them. CDR1 is SEHNR and CDR2 is FQNEAQ in the germline V gene (reference sequence). This CDR3 reads CASSFAGSLTYEQYF. The CDR3 nucleotides are TGTGCCAGCAGCTTCGCAGGGTCCCTTACCTACGAGCAGTACTTC.

This clonotype was counted many times. This chain links TRBV4-3 with TRBJ1-5; D unclear. Germline CDR1 LGHNA, CDR2 YSLEER. The CDR3 totals 17 residues. Deletions cut 0 bases from V and 0 bases from J, with 12 bases between. This CDR3 reads CASSQDPQGYSNQPQHF. For the CDR3, the DNA is TGCGCCAGCAGCCAAGATCCCCAAGGATATAGCAATCAGCCCCAGCATTTT.

In this sample, this clonotype turned up many times. The chain combines TRBV7-2 with TRBJ1-1; D is unresolved. The ends were cut back, 2 bases at V and 1 base at J, with 14 bases in the middle. The CDR3 is made up of 16 amino acids. Germline CDR1 is SGHTA and CDR2 is FQGNSA. As DNA, the CDR3 is TGTGCCAGCAGCTTAAGTGACACCCTGGGGAACACTGAAGCTTTCTTT. This codes for CASSLSDTLGNTEAFF.

In this sample, this clonotype turned up a few times. V is TRBV5-1 and J is TRBJ2-7, with 9 bases matching TRBD2. The CDR3 length is 14 residues. The trim removed 2 bases at V and 6 bases at J, leaving 6 bases unmatched. Germline CDR1 is SGHRS and CDR2 is YFSETQ. The DNA of the CDR3 is TGCGCCAGCAGCTTTGTAGCGGGAGCTAGCGAGCAGTACTTC. It yields the protein CASSFVAGASEQYF.